The T cell receptor (beta chain) described here comes from a study of identical twins. The CDR3 length is 16 residues. Trimming removed 1 base at V and 0 bases at J, with 10 bases between. Germline V gene data show CDR1 as MDHEN and CDR2 as SYDVKM. This clonotype has just a few counts. What it recognizes is unknown. From the 5' RACE reads, TCRdb called clonotypes with MiXCR, one entry per CDR3 protein. The table shows about 430,000 distinct CDR3 sequences, with roughly 18% occurring only once. Overall study findings and caveats: Insertion counts were lower in abundant cord blood beta clonotypes, a trend that memory repertoires did not show. Zero-insertion analyses could be partly confounded by invariant MAIT and iNKT cells. Out-of-frame alpha sequences common to twins exhibited an excess of low generation probability.

The chain links TRBV28 to TRBJ2-1; weak D call: TRBD2 (5 bases). What was sequenced was naive T cells sorted from blood. The clonotype was recovered from a man aged 45-65 years in good health. CDR3 nucleotide sequence: TGTGCCAGCAGTTTATTAGGAAGCGGCTCCTACAATGAGCAGTTCTTC. This encodes CASSLLGSGSYNEQFF.